These T cell receptor beta chains were read from a single sample in a study of shared clonotypes between healthy human individuals. Sequenced by immunoSEQ multiplex PCR; TCRdb stores in-frame clones only, minus some. The table lists fewer than 550,000 clones, about 80% of them singletons, with about 12% in the top ten. The specimen sequenced was PBMCs. The source is a woman in her forties in good health. Some clones in this sample may be carry-over from other donors' samples. Both conserved end residues are trimmed from each CDR3.

J: TRBJ1-4; V: TRBV25-1; CDR3: ASRGGFEKLF
J: TRBJ2-7; V: TRBV28; CDR3: ASRSGTVYEQY
J: TRBJ1-1; V: TRBV18; CDR3: ASSPLQGSDTEAF
J: TRBJ2-7; V: TRBV29-1; CDR3: SVQGAKDEQY
J: TRBJ2-5; V: TRBV11-3; CDR3: ASSSWLGEQTGNQETQY
J: TRBJ1-1; V: TRBV11-1; CDR3: ASSLDGPNTDAF
J: TRBJ2-3; V: TRBV30; CDR3: AWSGGFTDTQY
J: TRBJ1-2; V: TRBV6-1; CDR3: ASGGRVNANYGYT
J: TRBJ1-4; V: TRBV19; CDR3: ASSTGTGGGRKEKLF
J: TRBJ2-7; V: TRBV27; CDR3: ASRGLANSYEQY
J: TRBJ2-7; V: TRBV6-1; CDR3: ASSEPGVYEQY
J: TRBJ2-1; V: TRBV5-1; CDR3: ASSPGLAGGEQF
J: TRBJ1-1; V: TRBV4-1; CDR3: ASSQVGSFEAF
J: TRBJ1-1; V: TRBV11-2; CDR3: ASSLRDTEAF
J: TRBJ1-1; V: TRBV20-1; CDR3: SATANTEAF
J: TRBJ2-5; V: TRBV11-2; CDR3: ASSLGLAGDYETQY
J: TRBJ2-7; V: TRBV21-1; CDR3: AGREGERGRAYEQY
J: TRBJ2-7; V: TRBV4-3; CDR3: ASSHSSGRTRPYEQY
J: TRBJ2-2; V: TRBV19; CDR3: ASSIAAPRELF
J: TRBJ2-1; V: TRBV5-6; CDR3: ASSLWRGAGGEQF
J: TRBJ1-2; V: TRBV29-1; CDR3: SVEGQGPYGYT
J: TRBJ2-5; V: TRBV19; CDR3: ASSSSRETQY
J: TRBJ1-5; V: TRBV19; CDR3: ASSIDPNQPQH
J: TRBJ1-3; V: TRBV30; CDR3: AWRDRGPRNTIY
J: TRBJ2-4; V: TRBV5-1; CDR3: ASSLEAGEVNIQY
J: TRBJ2-7; V: TRBV5-8; CDR3: ASNPKGDEQY
J: TRBJ2-7; V: TRBV7-2; CDR3: ASTWTSGSSEQY
J: TRBJ2-2; V: TRBV4-1; CDR3: ASSQDGGVTGELF
J: TRBJ2-2; V: TRBV15; CDR3: ATSRDLTGGTGELF
J: TRBJ2-2; V: TRBV19; CDR3: ASSRRGGELF
J: TRBJ1-4; V: TRBV6-1; CDR3: ASSLTGGADEKLF
J: TRBJ2-1; V: TRBV7-2; CDR3: ASSLVRLARNEQF
J: TRBJ1-1; V: TRBV30; CDR3: AWSDPRRWDTEAF
J: TRBJ2-3; V: TRBV7-2; CDR3: ASSLEAESSTDTQY
J: TRBJ1-5; V: TRBV2; CDR3: ASSEEGRGYQPQH
J: TRBJ1-2; V: TRBV5-1; CDR3: ASSGGTGGRNYGYT
J: TRBJ2-6; V: TRBV29-1; CDR3: SAEPVAGANVLT
J: TRBJ2-1; V: TRBV5-4; CDR3: ASSLSATSGGEQF
J: TRBJ2-7; V: TRBV5-4; CDR3: ASRASGSYEQY
J: TRBJ2-6; V: TRBV18; CDR3: ASQDRSLSGANVLT
J: TRBJ2-3; V: TRBV6-1; CDR3: ASRAFGDTDTQY
J: TRBJ2-7; V: TRBV30; CDR3: AWSGGRLANEQY
J: TRBJ1-1; V: TRBV10-2; CDR3: ASRGNTEAF
J: TRBJ2-2; V: TRBV7-3; CDR3: ASSPQGLAGANTGELF
J: TRBJ2-1; V: TRBV19; CDR3: ASSPFRGYNEQF
J: TRBJ2-5; V: TRBV6-1; CDR3: ASRRQETQY
J: TRBJ2-7; V: TRBV28; CDR3: ASSFLRETYEQY
J: TRBJ2-7; V: TRBV5-4; CDR3: ASRTGAGGPYEQY
J: TRBJ2-7; V: TRBV6-5; CDR3: ASRSGQAYEQY
J: TRBJ2-7; V: TRBV18; CDR3: ASSPTYDNHYEQY
J: TRBJ2-2; V: TRBV5-4; CDR3: ASSVGTATGELF
J: TRBJ2-3; V: TRBV12-5; CDR3: ASGPQDSADTQY
J: TRBJ2-7; V: TRBV2; CDR3: ASSEGTIYEQY
J: TRBJ1-2; V: TRBV20-1; CDR3: SARKGYT
J: TRBJ2-7; V: TRBV7-9; CDR3: ASSSPKGQTVHEQY